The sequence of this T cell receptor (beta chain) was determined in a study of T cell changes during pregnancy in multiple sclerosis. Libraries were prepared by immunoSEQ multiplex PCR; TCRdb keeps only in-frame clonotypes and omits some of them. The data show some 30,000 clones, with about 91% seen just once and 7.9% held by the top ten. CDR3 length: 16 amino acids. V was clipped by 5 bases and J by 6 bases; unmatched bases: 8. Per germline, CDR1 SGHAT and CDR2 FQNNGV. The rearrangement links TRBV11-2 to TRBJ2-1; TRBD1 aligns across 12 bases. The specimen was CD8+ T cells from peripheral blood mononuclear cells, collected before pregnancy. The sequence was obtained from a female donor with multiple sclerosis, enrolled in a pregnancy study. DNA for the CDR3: TGTGCCAGCAGCGGAACCCGGGACAGGGGGCCCAATGAGCAGTTCTTC. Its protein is CASSGTRDRGPNEQFF. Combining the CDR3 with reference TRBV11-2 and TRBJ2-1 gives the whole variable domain EAGVAQSPRYKIIEKRQSVAFWCNPISGHATLYWYQQILGQGPKLLIQFQNNGVVDDSQLPKDRFSAERLKGVDSTLKIQPAKLEDSAVYLCASSGTRDRGPNEQFFGPGTRLTVL.